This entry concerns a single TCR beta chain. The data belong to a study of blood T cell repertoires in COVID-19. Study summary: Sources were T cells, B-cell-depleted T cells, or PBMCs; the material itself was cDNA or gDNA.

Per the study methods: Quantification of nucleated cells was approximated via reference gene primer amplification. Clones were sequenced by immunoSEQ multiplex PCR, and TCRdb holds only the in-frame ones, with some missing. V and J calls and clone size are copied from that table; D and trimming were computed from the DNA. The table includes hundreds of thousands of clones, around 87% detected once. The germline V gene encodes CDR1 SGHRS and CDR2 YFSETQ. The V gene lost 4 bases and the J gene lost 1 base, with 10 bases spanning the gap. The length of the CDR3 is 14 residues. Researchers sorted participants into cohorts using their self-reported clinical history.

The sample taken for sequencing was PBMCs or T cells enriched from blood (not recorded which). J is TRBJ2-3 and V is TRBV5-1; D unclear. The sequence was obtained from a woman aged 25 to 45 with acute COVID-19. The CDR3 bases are TGCGCCAGCAGCCCACAACAACGCACAGATACGCAGTATTTT. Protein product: CASSPQQRTDTQYF.